The 25 T cell receptor beta chains below were found in one sample sequenced in a study of radiotherapy plus CTLA-4 blockade in lung cancer. Repertoires were generated with immunoSEQ multiplex PCR, while TCRdb's copy carries only in-frame clones and drops some. The top ten clones hold roughly 3.5% of a sample with roughly 120,000 clones, more than 75% of them seen once. This sample comprised peripheral blood, obtained from a patient treated with radiotherapy plus ipilimumab. These receptors all come from a human donor with non-small cell lung cancer that progressed on radiotherapy plus ipilimumab. Some clones in this sample may be carry-over from other donors' samples.

The J gene is TRBJ2-1, the V gene TRBV7-3; D is possibly TRBD1 (5 bases). Germline lookup yields CDR1 SGHTA and CDR2 FQGTGA. The CDR3 spans 15 residues. V lost 1 base, J lost 1 base, and 8 bases lay in between. CDR3 sequence: CASSLIKGSYNEQFF. Written as DNA, the CDR3 is TGTGCCAGCAGCTTAATCAAGGGGTCCTACAATGAGCAGTTCTTC.

This sequence joins TRBV4-3 and TRBJ2-5; D tentatively fits TRBD1 or TRBD2 (5 bases each). The CDR3 is made up of 19 amino acids. V was shortened by 0 bases and J by 13 bases, with 33 bases between the two germline ends. Germline-derived CDR1 and CDR2 are LGHNA and YSLEER. CDR3 in amino acids: CASSQELDPQGGPGSILYF. CDR3 DNA: TGCGCCAGCAGCCAAGAACTTGACCCCCAGGGTGGGCCGGGATCTATCCTGTACTTC.

The V and J genes are TRBV5-4 and TRBJ1-4; 7 bases line up with TRBD1. Germline CDR1 reads SGHNT; CDR2 reads YYREEE (reference sequence). V trimming: 4 bases; J trimming: 7 bases; junction bases outside the gene matches: 4. The CDR3 spans 13 residues. CDR3 sequence: CASSRGQLEKLFF. Here the CDR3 DNA reads TGTGCCAGCAGCAGGGGACAGCTTGAAAAACTGTTTTTT.

The rearrangement links TRBV2 to TRBJ1-4; a weak D match, TRBD1 (6 bases). Per the germline V gene, CDR1 is SNHLY and CDR2 is FYNNEI. Trimming left V 7 bases short and J 10 bases short, with 19 bases between. The CDR3 is 14 residues long. CDR3 protein: CASMLDSLDLKLFF. The CDR3, as DNA: TGTGCCAGCATGCTGGACAGTTTAGATCTAAAACTGTTTTTT.

The chain joins TRBV4-3 to TRBJ2-7, with a tentative D call TRBD2 (5 bases). V lost 1 base to trimming and J lost 3 bases, with 10 bases between them. The CDR3 is made up of 14 amino acids. Germline loops: CDR1 LGHNA, CDR2 YSLEER. CDR3 sequence reads: CASSQAYRDYEQYF. CDR3 DNA: TGCGCCAGCAGCCAAGCCTATCGGGACTACGAGCAGTACTTC.

The chain is built from TRBV4-1 and TRBJ2-7; D possibly corresponds to TRBD2 (6 bases). V lost 5 bases to trimming and J lost 5 bases, with 13 bases between them. The CDR3 loop spans 13 amino acids. CDR1 and CDR2 (germline): MGHRA, YSYEKL. This CDR3 is CASSIHRGNEQYF. In DNA form, the CDR3 reads TGCGCCAGCAGCATTCATCGGGGGAACGAGCAGTACTTC.

This sequence joins TRBV5-1 and TRBJ2-5; maybe TRBD2 (7 bases). Trimming cost V 4 bases and J 5 bases, with 15 bases left between them. Germline assignment: CDR1 SGHRS and CDR2 YFSETQ. The CDR3 loop spans 14 amino acids. The CDR3 sequence is CASSDPRGAETQYF. The CDR3 bases are TGCGCCAGCAGCGATCCCCGGGGGGCTGAGACCCAGTACTTC.

The genes are TRBV13 and TRBJ2-7; 8 bases map to TRBD2. The CDR3 runs 14 residues. Germline V gene lookup returns CDR1 PRHDT and CDR2 FYEKMQ (reference sequence). J lost 10 bases, V lost 4 bases, and 12 bases had no gene match. In nucleotides, the CDR3 is TGTGCCAGCAGCTCCAGGACTAGCCGGACCGATCAGTACTTC. This sequence encodes CASSSRTSRTDQYF.

This sequence joins TRBV7-2 and TRBJ2-7; D might be TRBD1 (5 bases). The CDR3 covers 12 residues. Germline V gene sequence: CDR1 SGHTA, CDR2 FQGNSA. V was clipped by 5 bases and J by 6 bases, with 11 bases between them. CDR3 protein: CASSLQGGEQYF. The CDR3 coding sequence is TGTGCCAGCAGCCTTCAGGGCGGCGAGCAGTACTTC.

This sequence joins TRBV28 and TRBJ1-1; D remains ambiguous. This CDR3 has 12 amino acids. Trimming took 5 bases from V and 5 from J, leaving 9 bases between them. In germline, CDR1 is MDHEN, CDR2 SYDVKM. The CDR3 spells CASSPLPTEAFF. The CDR3 DNA is TGTGCCAGCAGTCCTCTCCCGACTGAAGCTTTCTTT.

V gene TRBV5-1 combines with J gene TRBJ1-4; TRBD1 is a possible D gene (5 bases). CDR3 length: 14 residues. V was pared by 2 bases and J by 3 bases, with 8 bases between. The germline gives CDR1 SGHRS, CDR2 YFSETQ. The CDR3 sequence is CASSLQTANEKLFF. The CDR3 DNA is TGCGCCAGCAGCTTACAGACAGCTAATGAAAAACTGTTTTTT. The variable domain in full, with the rest retrieved from reference TRBV5-1 and TRBJ1-4, is KAGVTQTPRYLIKTRGQQVTLSCSPISGHRSVSWYQQTPGQGLQFLFEYFSETQRNKGNFPGRFSGRQFSNSRSEMNVSTLELGDSALYLCASSLQTANEKLFFGSGTQLSVL.

The V gene is TRBV23-1, the J gene TRBJ1-1, with D maybe TRBD1 (6 bases). TRBV23-1 is placed among ORFs of uncertain function. The CDR3 loop spans 13 amino acids. Trimming left V 0 bases short and J 12 bases short, with 14 bases between. CDR3 residues: CASSQSIQRGTFF. CDR3 DNA sequence: TGCGCCAGCAGTCAATCGATTCAGAGGGGGACTTTCTTT.

The chain combines TRBV2 with TRBJ2-2, with 8 bases aligning to TRBD1. Germline assignment: CDR1 SNHLY and CDR2 FYNNEI. The trim removed 3 bases at V and 3 bases at J, leaving 6 bases unmatched. This CDR3 contains 16 residues. The CDR3 loop reads CASSEPDRVDTGELFF. The DNA of the CDR3 is TGTGCCAGCAGTGAGCCGGACAGGGTGGACACCGGGGAGCTGTTTTTT.

V usage is TRBV5-1 and J usage is TRBJ1-4, with D unclear. The CDR3 sequence is 16 residues long. With 2 bases removed from V and 5 bases from J, the gap between germline ends came to 16 bases. Germline loops: CDR1 SGHRS, CDR2 YFSETQ. The CDR3 spells CASSLIGTAVNEKLFF. CDR3 coding DNA: TGCGCCAGCAGCTTAATCGGAACAGCCGTCAATGAAAAACTGTTTTTT.

The CDR3 sequence: CASRAGGSSYEQYF. CDR3 bases: TGTGCCAGCAGAGCGGGGGGGAGCTCCTACGAGCAGTACTTC. This chain uses TRBV7-2 with TRBJ2-7; 10 bases agree with TRBD2. V lost 6 bases and J lost 0; bases outside the gene matches: 2. Germline values: CDR1 SGHTA, CDR2 FQGNSA. CDR3 length: 14 residues.

The chain is built from TRBV7-2 and TRBJ1-3; D possibly corresponds to TRBD1 (6 bases). The CDR3 has 15 residues. V was cut by 5 bases and J by 0 bases, with 11 bases left in between. Germline CDR1 reads SGHTA; CDR2 reads FQGNSA. The DNA of the CDR3 is TGTGCCAGCAGCCCGGGACATAACTCTGGAAACACCATATATTTT. This translates into CASSPGHNSGNTIYF.

This clone was seen only a few times. This sequence joins TRBV11-1 and TRBJ2-7; D not resolved. The CDR3 spans 13 residues. CDR1 is SGHAT, CDR2 FQDESV, per germline (reference sequence). Trimming shortened V by 3 bases and J by 5 bases, and 11 bases separated the two germline ends. CDR3 sequence (DNA): TGTGCCAGCAGCTTTACCGATCTTAACGAGCAGTACTTC. As protein: CASSFTDLNEQYF.

In its sample, this clone was seen a few times. The chain links TRBV30 to TRBJ1-4; 7 nucleotides match TRBD1. This CDR3 has 13 amino acids. The V segment lost 2 bases and the J segment 7 bases; nucleotides outside the gene matches: 4. In germline, CDR1 is GTSNPN, CDR2 SVGIG (reference sequence). In DNA, the CDR3 is TGTGCCTGGAGTAGCGGGACAGCTGAAAAACTGTTTTTT. This codes for CAWSSGTAEKLFF. Variable domain in full (rest from reference TRBV30 and TRBJ1-4): SQTIHQWPATLVQPVGSPLSLECTVEGTSNPNLYWYRQAAGRGLQLLFYSVGIGQISSEVPQNLSASRPQDRQFILSSKKLLLSDSGFYLCAWSSGTAEKLFFGSGTQLSVL.

This clone has just a few counts. The chain recombines TRBV5-4 with TRBJ2-5, with TRBD2 matching 7 bases. CDR1 and CDR2 from the germline V gene are SGHNT and YYREEE (reference sequence). The CDR3 length is 15 residues. With V trimmed by 2 bases and J by 5 bases, 9 bases remained unmatched. Here the CDR3 reads CASSFQGGAVETQYF. CDR3 nucleotides: TGTGCCAGCAGCTTCCAGGGAGGGGCCGTTGAGACCCAGTACTTC.

The V gene is TRBV29-1, the J gene TRBJ1-1; D call uncertain. V gave up 7 bases and J gave up 5 bases, with 14 bases separating them. The germline CDR1 and CDR2 sequences are SQVTM and ANQGSEA. CDR3 length: 12 residues. The CDR3 region is CSGGQVGTEAFF. DNA for the CDR3: TGCAGCGGGGGTCAAGTTGGGACTGAAGCTTTCTTT. Using reference TRBV29-1 and TRBJ1-1 for the parts outside the CDR3, the full variable domain is SAVISQKPSRDICQRGTSLTIQCQVDSQVTMMFWYRQQPGQSLTLIATANQGSEATYESGFVIDKFPISRPNLTFSTLTVSNMSPEDSSIYLCSGGQVGTEAFFGQGTRLTVV.

A single count supports this clone. This chain connects TRBV7-2 to TRBJ1-1, with D maybe TRBD1 (6 bases). Looked up from germline, CDR1 is SGHTA and CDR2 is FQGNSA. CDR3 length: 15 residues. V lost 5 bases and J lost 1, with 14 bases in between. CDR3 region: CASSLLGAKNTEAFF. CDR3 coding DNA: TGTGCCAGCAGCCTTTTGGGGGCAAAGAACACTGAAGCTTTCTTT.

This clone has just one count. The gene calls are TRBV2 and TRBJ1-2; no clear D. Looked up from germline, CDR1 is SNHLY and CDR2 is FYNNEI. The CDR3 spans 13 residues. V gave up 7 bases and J gave up 1 base, with 10 bases separating them. In DNA, the CDR3 is TGTGCCAGCAAGGCTGAGGGTAACTATGGCTACACCTTC. This gives the protein CASKAEGNYGYTF.

The rearrangement links TRBV5-1 to TRBJ2-5; 10 bases map to TRBD2. With V trimmed by 0 bases and J by 4 bases, 6 bases remained unmatched. The CDR3 totals 16 residues. From germline, CDR1 is SGHRS and CDR2 YFSETQ. This CDR3 is CASSLAPSGGGETQYF. CDR3 bases: TGCGCCAGCAGCTTGGCCCCTAGCGGGGGAGGAGAGACCCAGTACTTC. Full variable domain (remainder filled in from reference TRBV5-1 and TRBJ2-5): KAGVTQTPRYLIKTRGQQVTLSCSPISGHRSVSWYQQTPGQGLQFLFEYFSETQRNKGNFPGRFSGRQFSNSRSEMNVSTLELGDSALYLCASSLAPSGGGETQYFGPGTRLLVL.

The V and J genes are TRBV19 and TRBJ2-5; 7 bases map to TRBD1. This CDR3 is built from 14 residues. Trimming took 2 bases from V and 3 from J; bases not matched to a gene: 3. Germline V gene sequence: CDR1 LNHDA, CDR2 SQIVND (reference sequence). The CDR3 protein is CASSINRGEETQYF. The DNA of the CDR3 is TGTGCCAGTAGTATAAACAGGGGAGAAGAGACCCAGTACTTC.

The chain carries TRBV18 and TRBJ2-2; D remains unclear. Trimming shortened V by 3 bases and J by 2 bases, and 10 bases separated the two germline ends. The CDR3 is made up of 15 amino acids. CDR1 is KGHSH and CDR2 is LQKENI in the germline V gene. CDR3 in DNA: TGTGCCAGCTCACCCGTGCAGTCCAACACCGGGGAGCTGTTTTTT. It codes for CASSPVQSNTGELFF.